This TCR beta chain was recovered during a study of CD8+CD57+ T cells in acquired aplastic anemia. Germline loops: CDR1 DFQATT, CDR2 SNEGSKA (reference sequence). J was trimmed by 6 bases and V by 5 bases; bases with no gene match: 6. The CDR3 covers 13 residues. A remark on this clonotype: Its antigen is not identified.

General study results and limits: Overlap between patients and controls comprised roughly 28 CD8+ CDR3 sequences. The study found no significant CD8+ Simpson's diversity difference between patients and controls.

The template used for profiling TCR beta VDJ and CDR3 was genomic DNA. In TCRdb, the reads were re-called with MiXCR into one record per CDR3 protein. The sample consists of about 270,000 distinct CDR3 sequences, approximately 57% of them appearing once. The J gene is TRBJ2-1, the V gene TRBV20-1; 8 positions match TRBD2. The sequence was collected from a human donor with severe aplastic anemia or a healthy control (not recorded which). Input material: sorted CD4+, CD8+, or CD8+CD57+ T cells (not recorded which) from PBMCs. For the CDR3, the DNA is TGCAGTGCTCCCCCGGGGACTAGCAATGAGCAGTTCTTC. As protein: CSAPPGTSNEQFF.